Listed below are T cell receptor beta chains from one sample, sequenced in a study of blood T cell repertoires in COVID-19. The data were produced by immunoSEQ multiplex PCR, yet TCRdb's version contains in-frame clones alone and is incomplete. The sample holds hundreds of thousands of clones, around 90% seen once. Sample: peripheral blood. Receptors were obtained from a woman under 30 with acute or convalescent COVID-19. Each CDR3 is given with its conserved first and last residue. A D gene is named only where the DNA matches it firmly. Clone size is stated in some rows and not others, as once, few, many or a class when expanded.

j_call: TRBJ1-1
d_call: -
v_call: TRBV30
clone_size: -
cdr3_aa: CAWQRGGNTEAFF
cdr3_nt: TGTGCCTGGCAGAGGGGAGGTAACACTGAAGCTTTCTTT

j_call: TRBJ2-7
d_call: -
v_call: TRBV23-1
clone_size: -
cdr3_aa: CAGRPGRKCEQYF
cdr3_nt: TGCGCAGGTCGACCGGGAAGGAAGTGCGAGCAGTACTTC

j_call: TRBJ2-1
d_call: -
v_call: TRBV5-6
clone_size: -
cdr3_aa: CASSFGPGSYNEQFF
cdr3_nt: -

j_call: TRBJ2-3
d_call: -
v_call: TRBV19
clone_size: -
cdr3_aa: CASSMRTQERVQYF
cdr3_nt: TGTGCCAGTAGTATGAGGACTCAGGAACGCGTGCAGTATTTT

j_call: TRBJ1-5
d_call: -
v_call: TRBV5-6
clone_size: -
cdr3_aa: CASSLGPRQPQHF
cdr3_nt: TGTGCCAGCAGCTTGGGACCGCGGCAGCCCCAGCATTTT

j_call: TRBJ1-5
d_call: TRBD1
v_call: TRBV4-2
clone_size: -
cdr3_aa: CASSQPDRESQPQHF
cdr3_nt: TGTGCCAGCAGCCAACCTGACAGGGAAAGTCAGCCCCAGCATTTT

j_call: TRBJ1-3
d_call: -
v_call: TRBV4-2
clone_size: -
cdr3_aa: CASSQGTGYGNTIYF
cdr3_nt: TGTGCCAGCAGCCAAGGAACAGGGTACGGAAACACCATATATTTT

j_call: TRBJ1-2
d_call: -
v_call: TRBV6-1
clone_size: -
cdr3_aa: CASSEGARALYGYTF
cdr3_nt: TGTGCCAGCAGTGAAGGAGCCCGTGCACTCTATGGCTACACCTTC

j_call: TRBJ2-7
d_call: -
v_call: TRBV7-3
clone_size: -
cdr3_aa: CASSYTDSYEQYF
cdr3_nt: TGTGCCAGCAGCTACACGGACAGCTACGAGCAGTACTTC

j_call: TRBJ1-5
d_call: -
v_call: TRBV15
clone_size: -
cdr3_aa: CATSRDPGQPQHF
cdr3_nt: TGTGCCACCAGCAGAGATCCAGGGCAGCCCCAGCATTTT

j_call: TRBJ1-2
d_call: TRBD1
v_call: TRBV5-1
clone_size: -
cdr3_aa: CASSDTGAPILANYGYTF
cdr3_nt: TGCGCCAGCAGCGACACAGGGGCACCTATTTTAGCTAACTATGGCTACACCTTC

j_call: TRBJ2-2
d_call: -
v_call: TRBV13
clone_size: -
cdr3_aa: CASSLASFRGYTGELFF
cdr3_nt: TGTGCCAGCAGCTTAGCTTCCTTTAGGGGGTACACCGGGGAGCTGTTTTTT

j_call: TRBJ1-2
d_call: -
v_call: TRBV14
clone_size: -
cdr3_aa: CASSRSAGMNYGYTF
cdr3_nt: TGTGCCAGCAGCCGGTCAGCGGGAATGAACTATGGCTACACCTTC

j_call: TRBJ2-2
d_call: -
v_call: TRBV29-1
clone_size: -
cdr3_aa: CSTPGGTNTGELFF
cdr3_nt: TGCAGCACTCCTGGAGGTACGAACACCGGGGAGCTGTTTTTT

j_call: TRBJ1-6
d_call: -
v_call: TRBV18
clone_size: once
cdr3_aa: CASSPRVNSPLHF
cdr3_nt: TGTGCCAGCTCACCCAGGGTTAATTCACCCCTCCACTTT

j_call: TRBJ2-7
d_call: -
v_call: TRBV4-3
clone_size: -
cdr3_aa: CASSQVRGGSYEQYF
cdr3_nt: TGCGCCAGCAGCCAAGTTAGGGGGGGCAGCTACGAGCAGTACTTC

j_call: TRBJ1-5
d_call: -
v_call: TRBV3-1/TRBV3-2
clone_size: -
cdr3_aa: CASSTRQAQQPQHF
cdr3_nt: TGTGCCAGCAGCACCCGACAGGCTCAACAGCCCCAGCATTTT

j_call: TRBJ1-4
d_call: -
v_call: TRBV30
clone_size: once
cdr3_aa: CAWRFTEKLFF
cdr3_nt: TGTGCCTGGAGATTCACTGAGAAACTGTTTTTT

j_call: TRBJ2-3
d_call: -
v_call: TRBV30
clone_size: once
cdr3_aa: CAWTANTDTQYF
cdr3_nt: TGTGCCTGGACTGCTAATACAGATACGCAGTATTTT

j_call: TRBJ1-2
d_call: -
v_call: TRBV15
clone_size: -
cdr3_aa: CATSSIGQNGYTF
cdr3_nt: TGTGCCACCAGCAGTATCGGACAGAATGGCTACACCTTC

j_call: TRBJ1-2
d_call: -
v_call: TRBV7-2
clone_size: -
cdr3_aa: CASSPDRYYGYTF
cdr3_nt: TGTGCCAGCAGCCCTGACAGATACTATGGCTACACCTTC

j_call: TRBJ1-2
d_call: TRBD1
v_call: TRBV9
clone_size: once
cdr3_aa: CASSITGQPYGYTF
cdr3_nt: TGTGCCAGCAGCATCACGGGACAGCCCTATGGCTACACCTTC

j_call: TRBJ1-2
d_call: -
v_call: TRBV19
clone_size: -
cdr3_aa: CASSIYPGGYTF
cdr3_nt: TGTGCCAGTAGTATCTATCCAGGTGGCTACACCTTC

j_call: TRBJ1-5
d_call: TRBD1
v_call: TRBV10-3
clone_size: -
cdr3_aa: CAISDRDRGGNQPQHF
cdr3_nt: TGTGCCATCAGTGACCGCGACAGGGGGGGCAATCAGCCCCAGCATTTT

j_call: TRBJ1-5
d_call: TRBD1
v_call: TRBV10-1
clone_size: -
cdr3_aa: CASSGPNRGPSQPQHF
cdr3_nt: TGCGCCAGCAGTGGCCCGAACAGGGGTCCGTCTCAGCCCCAGCATTTT

j_call: TRBJ1-5
d_call: TRBD1
v_call: TRBV19
clone_size: -
cdr3_aa: CASSMRGGDQPQHF
cdr3_nt: TGTGCCAGTAGTATGCGAGGGGGCGATCAGCCCCAGCATTTT

j_call: TRBJ2-1
d_call: TRBD2
v_call: TRBV27
clone_size: -
cdr3_aa: CASSLRGGVNEQFF
cdr3_nt: TGTGCCAGCAGTTTACGGGGGGGCGTAAATGAGCAGTTCTTC

j_call: TRBJ1-2
d_call: -
v_call: TRBV29-1
clone_size: -
cdr3_aa: CSVEQWGGPYGYTF
cdr3_nt: TGCAGCGTTGAACAGTGGGGGGGCCCCTATGGCTACACCTTC

j_call: TRBJ2-5
d_call: TRBD2
v_call: TRBV5-4
clone_size: -
cdr3_aa: CASSLVAGGYQETQYF
cdr3_nt: TGTGCCAGCAGCTTGGTTGCGGGGGGGTACCAAGAGACCCAGTACTTC

j_call: TRBJ1-2
d_call: -
v_call: TRBV7-2
clone_size: -
cdr3_aa: CASRFAPGTLLDYGYTF
cdr3_nt: TGTGCCAGCAGGTTTGCCCCCGGGACTCTATTAGATTATGGCTACACCTTC

j_call: TRBJ2-1
d_call: -
v_call: TRBV6-1
clone_size: once
cdr3_aa: CASSEGERYNEQFF
cdr3_nt: TGTGCCAGCAGTGAGGGTGAGCGGTACAATGAGCAGTTCTTC

j_call: TRBJ1-3
d_call: -
v_call: TRBV7-8
clone_size: -
cdr3_aa: CASSLDEGTGNTIYF
cdr3_nt: TGTGCCAGCAGCTTAGACGAGGGAACTGGAAACACCATATATTTT

j_call: TRBJ2-3
d_call: -
v_call: TRBV2
clone_size: -
cdr3_aa: CASRTSSTDTQYF
cdr3_nt: TGTGCCAGCAGGACTAGTAGCACAGATACGCAGTATTTT

j_call: TRBJ1-1
d_call: -
v_call: TRBV5-1
clone_size: -
cdr3_aa: CASRAPTVNTEAFF
cdr3_nt: TGCGCCAGCAGGGCCCCGACAGTGAACACTGAAGCTTTCTTT

j_call: TRBJ1-1
d_call: -
v_call: TRBV19
clone_size: -
cdr3_aa: CASSTVGNTEAFF
cdr3_nt: TGTGCCAGTAGTACGGTCGGGAACACTGAAGCTTTCTTT

j_call: TRBJ1-4
d_call: -
v_call: TRBV5-6
clone_size: -
cdr3_aa: CASSFNNNEKLFF
cdr3_nt: TGTGCCAGCAGCTTTAATAATAATGAAAAACTGTTTTTT

j_call: TRBJ1-1
d_call: -
v_call: TRBV2
clone_size: -
cdr3_aa: CASPRAGGAIRTEAFF
cdr3_nt: TGTGCCAGCCCTCGAGCGGGGGGGGCGATAAGGACTGAAGCTTTCTTT

j_call: TRBJ1-2
d_call: -
v_call: TRBV25-1
clone_size: few
cdr3_aa: CASSAGYGYTF
cdr3_nt: TGTGCCAGCAGTGCCGGGTATGGCTACACCTTC

j_call: TRBJ2-1
d_call: -
v_call: TRBV7-6
clone_size: -
cdr3_aa: CASSLGRTGGDEQFF
cdr3_nt: TGTGCCAGCAGCTTAGGCAGGACAGGAGGGGATGAGCAGTTCTTC

j_call: TRBJ1-2
d_call: -
v_call: TRBV6-5
clone_size: -
cdr3_aa: CASSPDFGFYGYTF
cdr3_nt: TGTGCCAGCAGCCCAGACTTTGGTTTCTATGGCTACACCTTC

j_call: TRBJ1-5
d_call: -
v_call: TRBV19
clone_size: once
cdr3_aa: CASSIRTGSNQPQHF
cdr3_nt: TGTGCCAGTAGTATACGTACAGGGAGCAATCAGCCCCAGCATTTT

j_call: TRBJ1-5
d_call: -
v_call: TRBV14
clone_size: -
cdr3_aa: CASSQRGIGQPQHF
cdr3_nt: TGTGCCAGCAGCCAAAGGGGGATAGGGCAGCCCCAGCATTTT

j_call: TRBJ1-4
d_call: TRBD1
v_call: TRBV25-1
clone_size: -
cdr3_aa: CASSARTGIYEKLFF
cdr3_nt: TGTGCCAGCAGTGCCAGGACAGGGATATATGAAAAACTGTTTTTT

j_call: TRBJ2-2
d_call: TRBD1
v_call: TRBV30
clone_size: -
cdr3_aa: CALTGLGTGELFF
cdr3_nt: TGTGCCTTGACAGGGCTCGGCACCGGGGAGCTGTTTTTT

j_call: TRBJ2-7
d_call: TRBD2
v_call: TRBV10-3
clone_size: -
cdr3_aa: CAISESSGATPYEQYF
cdr3_nt: TGTGCCATCAGTGAGTCGAGCGGGGCCACCCCCTACGAGCAGTACTTC

j_call: TRBJ1-5
d_call: -
v_call: TRBV7-9
clone_size: -
cdr3_aa: CASSLELQPQHF
cdr3_nt: TGTGCCAGCAGCTTAGAACTTCAGCCCCAGCATTTT

j_call: TRBJ1-6
d_call: -
v_call: TRBV21-1
clone_size: -
cdr3_aa: CASSKETGTPSPLHF
cdr3_nt: TGTGCCAGCAGCAAAGAGACAGGGACCCCTTCACCCCTCCACTTT

j_call: TRBJ2-7
d_call: TRBD1
v_call: TRBV4-3
clone_size: -
cdr3_aa: CASSQELASTGAYEQYF
cdr3_nt: TGCGCCAGCAGCCAGGAGCTGGCCTCAACAGGGGCCTACGAGCAGTACTTC

j_call: TRBJ2-3
d_call: TRBD2
v_call: TRBV9
clone_size: -
cdr3_aa: CASSVVGSGGTDTQYF
cdr3_nt: TGTGCCAGCAGCGTAGTTGGTAGCGGGGGAACAGATACGCAGTATTTT

j_call: TRBJ2-7
d_call: -
v_call: TRBV7-9
clone_size: -
cdr3_aa: CASSFGSYEQYF
cdr3_nt: TGTGCCAGCAGCTTCGGGAGCTACGAGCAGTACTTC

j_call: TRBJ1-1
d_call: -
v_call: TRBV18
clone_size: -
cdr3_aa: CASSPPGGTEAFF
cdr3_nt: TGTGCCAGCTCACCACCCGGGGGGACTGAAGCTTTCTTT

j_call: TRBJ1-1
d_call: -
v_call: TRBV6-2/TRBV6-3
clone_size: -
cdr3_aa: CASSYRQTTEAFF
cdr3_nt: TGTGCCAGCAGTTATAGGCAGACTACTGAAGCTTTCTTT